The clone carrying this T cell receptor (beta chain) was seen a handful of times. The antigen remains undetermined. Germline V gene lookup returns CDR1 SQVTM and CDR2 ANQGSEA. After removal of 5 bases from V and 4 bases from J, the junction contained 7 bases not matched to a gene. The CDR3 has 13 amino acids. The sequenced template was cDNA made from the entire isolated RNA. Using immunoSEQ multiplex PCR, the repertoire was profiled, and TCRdb retains in-frame clones only, with some absent. The sample lists about 400,000 clones, 10% to 15% occurring once. The data were taken from a study of beta chain features in type 1 diabetes. The study, taken as a whole, reports: Whatever favoring of shorter templates PCR might show would apply equally to patients and controls. In every one of the four CD4+ subsets, TCRB CDR3s were moderately but significantly shorter in Type 1 diabetes patients.

This sequence joins TRBV29-1 and TRBJ2-7, with 8 bases lining up with TRBD2. Sequenced: naive CD4+ T cells from blood. The TCR was taken from a woman between 18 and 29 years old with type 1 diabetes. The CDR3 spells CSVREGLIYEQYF. CDR3 bases: TGCAGCGTTCGGGAGGGCTTAATTTACGAGCAGTACTTC.